Sequencing of this TCR beta chain was carried out in a study of blood T cell repertoires in COVID-19. About the research overall: The cDNA or gDNA used as material had been derived from T cells, B-cell-depleted T cells, or PBMCs.

Per the original data handling: Counts of nucleated cells, estimated from reference gene primer amplification, were obtained. Measured with immunoSEQ multiplex PCR; TCRdb has only the in-frame clones, and not every one. V and J calls plus clone size are reproduced from that table; the DNA served to infer D and trimming. This table holds 55,000 to 70,000 clones, about 85% found once. Seattle patients were enrolled during active infection and followed longitudinally. The CDR3 runs to 20 residues. CDR1 and CDR2 (germline): LGHNA, YNFKEQ. V gave up 1 base and J gave up 4 bases; unmatched junction bases: 12.

This receptor was taken from a woman in her forties or fifties with COVID-19, enrolled during active disease. What was sequenced was peripheral blood. The chain recombines TRBV4-2 with TRBJ2-2, with TRBD2 matching over 13 bases. The CDR3 DNA reads TGTGCCAGCAGCCAAGTGGGAACTAGCGGGAGGGCCATAAGCACCGGGGAGCTGTTTTTT. This translates into CASSQVGTSGRAISTGELFF.